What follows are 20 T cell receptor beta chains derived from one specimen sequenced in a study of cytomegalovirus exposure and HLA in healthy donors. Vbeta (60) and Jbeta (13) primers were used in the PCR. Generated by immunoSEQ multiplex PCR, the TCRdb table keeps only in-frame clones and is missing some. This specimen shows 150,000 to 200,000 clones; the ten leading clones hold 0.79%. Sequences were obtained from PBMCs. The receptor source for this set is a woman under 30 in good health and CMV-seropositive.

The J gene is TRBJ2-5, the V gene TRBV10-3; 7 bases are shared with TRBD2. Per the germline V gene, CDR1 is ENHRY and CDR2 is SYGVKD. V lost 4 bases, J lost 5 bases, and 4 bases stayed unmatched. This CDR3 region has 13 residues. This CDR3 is CAISVGRDETQYF. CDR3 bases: TGTGCCATCAGTGTGGGGAGGGATGAGACCCAGTACTTC.

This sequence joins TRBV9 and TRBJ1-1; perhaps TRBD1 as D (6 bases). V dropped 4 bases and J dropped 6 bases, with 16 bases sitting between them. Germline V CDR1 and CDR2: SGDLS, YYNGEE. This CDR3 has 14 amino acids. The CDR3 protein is CASSPRGAAAEAFF. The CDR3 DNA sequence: TGTGCCAGCAGCCCACGGGGGGCGGCTGCTGAAGCTTTCTTT.

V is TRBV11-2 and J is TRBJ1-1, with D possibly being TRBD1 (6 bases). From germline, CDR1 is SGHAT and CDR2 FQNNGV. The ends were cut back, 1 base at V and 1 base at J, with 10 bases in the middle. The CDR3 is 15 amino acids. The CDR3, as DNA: TGTGCCAGCAGCTTAGGTGGGGGCGGGAACACTGAAGCTTTCTTT. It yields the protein CASSLGGGGNTEAFF.

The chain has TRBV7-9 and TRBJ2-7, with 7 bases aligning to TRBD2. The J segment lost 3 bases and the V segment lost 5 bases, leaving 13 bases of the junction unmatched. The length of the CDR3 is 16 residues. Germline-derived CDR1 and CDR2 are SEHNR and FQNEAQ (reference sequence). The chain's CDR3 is CASSLRLEGLLYEQYF. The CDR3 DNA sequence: TGTGCCAGCAGCCTACGATTGGAGGGACTACTCTACGAGCAGTACTTC.

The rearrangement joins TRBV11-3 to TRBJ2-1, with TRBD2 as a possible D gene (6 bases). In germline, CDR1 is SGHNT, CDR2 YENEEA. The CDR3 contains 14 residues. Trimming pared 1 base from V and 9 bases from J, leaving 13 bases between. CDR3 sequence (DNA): TGTGCCAGCAGCTTAGGAGCGGGCGGGCGTGAGCAGTTCTTC. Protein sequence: CASSLGAGGREQFF.

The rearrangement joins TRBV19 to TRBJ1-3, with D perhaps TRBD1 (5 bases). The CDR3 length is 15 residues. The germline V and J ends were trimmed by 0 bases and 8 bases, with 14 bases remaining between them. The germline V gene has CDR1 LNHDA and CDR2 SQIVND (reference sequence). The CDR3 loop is CASSIEDTRRDTIYF. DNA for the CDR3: TGTGCCAGTAGTATAGAGGACACCCGAAGAGACACCATATATTTT.

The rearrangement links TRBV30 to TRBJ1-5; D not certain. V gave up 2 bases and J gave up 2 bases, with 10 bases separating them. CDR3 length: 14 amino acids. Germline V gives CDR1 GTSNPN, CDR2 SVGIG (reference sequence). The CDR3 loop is CAWSTGFGNQPQHF. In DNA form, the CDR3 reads TGTGCCTGGAGTACGGGTTTCGGCAATCAGCCCCAGCATTTT.

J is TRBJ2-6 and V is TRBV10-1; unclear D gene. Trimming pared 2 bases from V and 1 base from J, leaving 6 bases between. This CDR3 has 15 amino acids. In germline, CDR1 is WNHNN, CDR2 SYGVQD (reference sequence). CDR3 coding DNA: TGCGCCAGCAGTGAGAAACTTTCTGGGGCCAACGTCCTGACTTTC. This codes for CASSEKLSGANVLTF.

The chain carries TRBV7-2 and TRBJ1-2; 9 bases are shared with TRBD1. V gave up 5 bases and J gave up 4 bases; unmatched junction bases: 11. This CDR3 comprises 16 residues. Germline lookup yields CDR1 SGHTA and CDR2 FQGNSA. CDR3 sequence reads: CASSPIPDRGSYGYTF. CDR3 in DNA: TGTGCCAGCAGCCCCATTCCGGACAGGGGCTCCTATGGCTACACCTTC. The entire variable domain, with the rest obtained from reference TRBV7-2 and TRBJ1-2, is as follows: GAGVSQSPSNKVTEKGKDVELRCDPISGHTALYWYRQSLGQGLEFLIYFQGNSAPDKSGLPSDRFSAERTGGSVSTLTIQRTQQEDSAVYLCASSPIPDRGSYGYTFGSGTRLTVV.

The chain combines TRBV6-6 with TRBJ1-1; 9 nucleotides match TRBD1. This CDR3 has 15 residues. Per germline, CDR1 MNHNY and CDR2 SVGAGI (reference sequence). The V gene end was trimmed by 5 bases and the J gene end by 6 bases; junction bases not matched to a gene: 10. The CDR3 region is CASSPTGGALAEAFF. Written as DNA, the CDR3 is TGTGCCAGCAGTCCCACAGGGGGCGCATTGGCTGAAGCTTTCTTT.

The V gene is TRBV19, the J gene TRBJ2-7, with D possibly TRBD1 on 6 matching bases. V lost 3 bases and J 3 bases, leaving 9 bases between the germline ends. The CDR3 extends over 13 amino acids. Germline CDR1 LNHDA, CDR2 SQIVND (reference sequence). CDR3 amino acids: CASSMGHRYEQYF. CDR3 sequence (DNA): TGTGCCAGTAGTATGGGACACCGCTACGAGCAGTACTTC.

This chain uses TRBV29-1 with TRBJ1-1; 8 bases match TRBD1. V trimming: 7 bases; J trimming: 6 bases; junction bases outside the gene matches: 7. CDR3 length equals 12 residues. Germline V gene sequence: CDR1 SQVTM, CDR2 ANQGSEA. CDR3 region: CSGVLDRAEAFF. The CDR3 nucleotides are TGCAGCGGGGTTTTGGACAGGGCTGAAGCTTTCTTT.

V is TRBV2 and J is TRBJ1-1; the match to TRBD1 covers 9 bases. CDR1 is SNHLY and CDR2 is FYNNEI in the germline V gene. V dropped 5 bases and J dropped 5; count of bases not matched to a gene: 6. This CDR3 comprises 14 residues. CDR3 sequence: CASSTQTGGTEAFF. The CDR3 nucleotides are TGTGCCAGCAGTACCCAGACAGGGGGGACTGAAGCTTTCTTT.

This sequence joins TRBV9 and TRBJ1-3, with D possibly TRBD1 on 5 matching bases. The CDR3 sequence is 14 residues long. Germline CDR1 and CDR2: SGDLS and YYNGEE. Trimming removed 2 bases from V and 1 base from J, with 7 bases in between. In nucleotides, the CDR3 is TGTGCCAGCAGCGTTCAGGGATCTGGAAACACCATATATTTT. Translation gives CASSVQGSGNTIYF.

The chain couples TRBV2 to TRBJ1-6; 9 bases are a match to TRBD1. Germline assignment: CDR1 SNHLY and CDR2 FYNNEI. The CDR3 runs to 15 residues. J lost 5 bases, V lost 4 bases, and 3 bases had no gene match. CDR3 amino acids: CASSGGQGDNSPLHF. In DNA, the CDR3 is TGTGCCAGCAGTGGGGGACAGGGAGATAATTCACCCCTCCACTTT.

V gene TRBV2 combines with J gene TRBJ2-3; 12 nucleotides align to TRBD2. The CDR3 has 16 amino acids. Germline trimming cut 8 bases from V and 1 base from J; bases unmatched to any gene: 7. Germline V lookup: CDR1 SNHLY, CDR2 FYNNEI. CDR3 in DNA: TGTGCCAGCGGACTAGCGGGGAAAGGAGGCACAGATACGCAGTATTTT. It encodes CASGLAGKGGTDTQYF.

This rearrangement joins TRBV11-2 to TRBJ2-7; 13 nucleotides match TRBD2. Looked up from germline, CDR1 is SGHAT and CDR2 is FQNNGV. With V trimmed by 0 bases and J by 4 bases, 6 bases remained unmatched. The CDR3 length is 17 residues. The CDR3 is CASSLDQRGLAGYEQYF. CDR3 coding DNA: TGTGCCAGCAGCTTAGATCAAAGGGGACTAGCGGGGTACGAGCAGTACTTC.

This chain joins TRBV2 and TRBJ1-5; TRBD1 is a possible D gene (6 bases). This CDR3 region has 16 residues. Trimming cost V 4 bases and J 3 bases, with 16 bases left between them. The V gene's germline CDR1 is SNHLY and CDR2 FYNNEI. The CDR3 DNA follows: TGTGCCAGCAGTGGGGAACAGGGATTCGACAATCAGCCCCAGCATTTT. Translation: CASSGEQGFDNQPQHF.

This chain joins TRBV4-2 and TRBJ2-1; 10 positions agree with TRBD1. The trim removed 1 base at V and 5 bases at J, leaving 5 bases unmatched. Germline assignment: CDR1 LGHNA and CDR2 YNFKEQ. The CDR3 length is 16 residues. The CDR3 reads CASSQGTGGSHNEQFF. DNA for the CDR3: TGTGCCAGCAGCCAAGGGACAGGGGGGTCGCACAATGAGCAGTTCTTC.

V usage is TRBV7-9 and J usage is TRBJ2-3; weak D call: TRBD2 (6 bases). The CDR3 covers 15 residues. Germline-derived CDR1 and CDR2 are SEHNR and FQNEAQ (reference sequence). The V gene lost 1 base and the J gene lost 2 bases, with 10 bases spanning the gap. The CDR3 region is CASSLVGTPTDTQYF. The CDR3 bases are TGTGCCAGCAGCTTAGTCGGGACTCCCACAGATACGCAGTATTTT.